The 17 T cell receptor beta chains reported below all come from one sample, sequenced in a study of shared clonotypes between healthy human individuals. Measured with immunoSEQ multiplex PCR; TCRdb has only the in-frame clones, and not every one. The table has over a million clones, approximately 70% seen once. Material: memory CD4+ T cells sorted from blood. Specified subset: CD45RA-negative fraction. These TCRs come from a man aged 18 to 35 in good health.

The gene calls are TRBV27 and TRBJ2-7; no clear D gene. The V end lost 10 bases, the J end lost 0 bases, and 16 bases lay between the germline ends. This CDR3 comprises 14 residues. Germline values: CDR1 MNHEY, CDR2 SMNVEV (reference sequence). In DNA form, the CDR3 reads TGTGCCACCCGGTTGGGAATCTACTCCTACGAGCAGTACTTC. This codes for CATRLGIYSYEQYF.

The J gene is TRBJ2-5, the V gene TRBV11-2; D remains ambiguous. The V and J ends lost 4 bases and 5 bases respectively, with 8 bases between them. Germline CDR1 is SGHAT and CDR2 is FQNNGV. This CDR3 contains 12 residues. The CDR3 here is CASSSDRETQYF. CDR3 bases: TGTGCCAGCAGCTCCGACCGGGAGACCCAGTACTTC.

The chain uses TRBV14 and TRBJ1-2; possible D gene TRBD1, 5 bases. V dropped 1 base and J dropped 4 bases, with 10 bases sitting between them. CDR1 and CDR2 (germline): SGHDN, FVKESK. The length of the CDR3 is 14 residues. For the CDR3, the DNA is TGTGCCAGCAGCCAAGTAACAGGCGGCTATGGCTACACCTTC. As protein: CASSQVTGGYGYTF.

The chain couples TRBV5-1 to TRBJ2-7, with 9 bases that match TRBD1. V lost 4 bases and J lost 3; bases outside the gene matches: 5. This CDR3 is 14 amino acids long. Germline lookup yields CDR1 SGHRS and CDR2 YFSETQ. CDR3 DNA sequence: TGCGCCAGCAGCCCCGGACAGGGGAACTACGAGCAGTACTTC. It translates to CASSPGQGNYEQYF.

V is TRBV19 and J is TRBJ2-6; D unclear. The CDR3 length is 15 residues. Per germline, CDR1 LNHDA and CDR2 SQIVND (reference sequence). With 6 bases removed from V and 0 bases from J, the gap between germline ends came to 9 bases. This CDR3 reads CASSTLPSGANVLTF. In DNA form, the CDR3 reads TGTGCCAGTAGCACGCTTCCCTCTGGGGCCAACGTCCTGACTTTC.

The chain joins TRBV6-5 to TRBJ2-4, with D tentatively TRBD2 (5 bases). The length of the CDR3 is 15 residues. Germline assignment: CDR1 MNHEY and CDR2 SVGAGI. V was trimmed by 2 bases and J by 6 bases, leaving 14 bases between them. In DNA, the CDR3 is TGTGCCAGCAGTTACACGGCAGGCGGAGGAAACATTCAGTACTTC. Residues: CASSYTAGGGNIQYF.

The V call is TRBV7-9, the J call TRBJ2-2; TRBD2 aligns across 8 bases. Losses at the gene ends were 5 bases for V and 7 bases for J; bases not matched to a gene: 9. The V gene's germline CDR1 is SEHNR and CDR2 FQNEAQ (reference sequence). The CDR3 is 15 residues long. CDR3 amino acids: CASSPSGSMVGELFF. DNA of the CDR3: TGTGCCAGCAGCCCAAGCGGGAGCATGGTCGGGGAGCTGTTTTTT.

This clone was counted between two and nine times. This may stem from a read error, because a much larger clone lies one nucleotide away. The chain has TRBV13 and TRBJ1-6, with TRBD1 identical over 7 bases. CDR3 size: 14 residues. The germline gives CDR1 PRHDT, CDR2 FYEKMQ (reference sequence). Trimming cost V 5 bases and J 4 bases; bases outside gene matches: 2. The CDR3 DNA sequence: TGTGCCAGCAGCCCGGGACAGTATAATTCACCCCTCCACTTT. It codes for CASSPGQYNSPLHF.

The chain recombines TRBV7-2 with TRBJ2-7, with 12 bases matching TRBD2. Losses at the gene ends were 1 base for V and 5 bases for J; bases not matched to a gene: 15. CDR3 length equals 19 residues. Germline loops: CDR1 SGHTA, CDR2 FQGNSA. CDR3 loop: CASSLGGGPSGRELHEQYF. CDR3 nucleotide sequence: TGTGCCAGCAGCTTAGGGGGTGGGCCTAGCGGGAGGGAGTTGCACGAGCAGTACTTC.

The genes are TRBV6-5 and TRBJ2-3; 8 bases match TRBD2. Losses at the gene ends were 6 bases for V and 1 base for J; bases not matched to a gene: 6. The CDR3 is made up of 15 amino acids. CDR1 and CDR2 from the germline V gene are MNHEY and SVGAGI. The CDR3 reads CASSFSGARTDTQYF. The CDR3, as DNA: TGTGCCAGCAGCTTTAGCGGGGCGCGCACAGATACGCAGTATTTT.

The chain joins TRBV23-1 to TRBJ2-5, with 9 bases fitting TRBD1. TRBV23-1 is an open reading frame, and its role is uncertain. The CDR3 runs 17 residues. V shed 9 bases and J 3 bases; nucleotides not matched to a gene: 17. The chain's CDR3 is CASRTVRDREREETQYF. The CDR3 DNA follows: TGCGCCAGTCGAACTGTACGGGACAGGGAACGGGAAGAGACCCAGTACTTC.

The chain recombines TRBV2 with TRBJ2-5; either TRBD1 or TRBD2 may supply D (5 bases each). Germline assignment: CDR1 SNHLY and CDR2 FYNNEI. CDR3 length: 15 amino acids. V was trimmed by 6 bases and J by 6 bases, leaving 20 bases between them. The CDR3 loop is CASSEGPSMRQTQYF. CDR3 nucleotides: TGTGCCAGCAGCGAGGGACCTAGCATGAGGCAGACCCAGTACTTC.

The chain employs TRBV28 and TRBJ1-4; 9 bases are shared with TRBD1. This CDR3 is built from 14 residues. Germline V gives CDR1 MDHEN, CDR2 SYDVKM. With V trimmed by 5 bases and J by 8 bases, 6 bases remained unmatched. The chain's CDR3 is CASSTDRGGEKLFF. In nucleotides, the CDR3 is TGTGCCAGCAGTACGGACAGGGGTGGCGAAAAACTGTTTTTT.

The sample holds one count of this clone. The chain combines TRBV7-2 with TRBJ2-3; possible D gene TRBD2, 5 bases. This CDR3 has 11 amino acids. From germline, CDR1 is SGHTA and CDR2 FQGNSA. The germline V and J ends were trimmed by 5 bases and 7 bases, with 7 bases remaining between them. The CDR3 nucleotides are TGTGCCAGCAGCCCGGACTATACGCAGTATTTT. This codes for CASSPDYTQYF.

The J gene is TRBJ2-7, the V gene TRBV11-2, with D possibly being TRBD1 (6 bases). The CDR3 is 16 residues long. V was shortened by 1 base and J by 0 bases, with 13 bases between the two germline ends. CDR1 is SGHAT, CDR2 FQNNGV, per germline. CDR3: CASSLGAGALSYEQYF. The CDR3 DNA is TGTGCCAGCAGCTTAGGGGCAGGGGCGCTCTCCTACGAGCAGTACTTC. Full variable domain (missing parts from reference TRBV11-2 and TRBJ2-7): EAGVAQSPRYKIIEKRQSVAFWCNPISGHATLYWYQQILGQGPKLLIQFQNNGVVDDSQLPKDRFSAERLKGVDSTLKIQPAKLEDSAVYLCASSLGAGALSYEQYFGPGTRLTVT.

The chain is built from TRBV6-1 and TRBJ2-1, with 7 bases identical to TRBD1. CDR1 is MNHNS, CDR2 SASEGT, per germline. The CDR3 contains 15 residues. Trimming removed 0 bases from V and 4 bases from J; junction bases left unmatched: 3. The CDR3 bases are TGTGCCAGCAGTGAAGCCAGGGGGATTTACAATGAGCAGTTCTTC. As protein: CASSEARGIYNEQFF.

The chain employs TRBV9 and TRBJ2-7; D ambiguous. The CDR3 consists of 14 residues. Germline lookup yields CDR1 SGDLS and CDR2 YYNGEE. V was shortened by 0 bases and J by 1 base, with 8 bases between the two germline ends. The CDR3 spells CASSVVPGSYEQYF. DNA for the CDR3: TGTGCCAGCAGCGTAGTGCCCGGATCCTACGAGCAGTACTTC.